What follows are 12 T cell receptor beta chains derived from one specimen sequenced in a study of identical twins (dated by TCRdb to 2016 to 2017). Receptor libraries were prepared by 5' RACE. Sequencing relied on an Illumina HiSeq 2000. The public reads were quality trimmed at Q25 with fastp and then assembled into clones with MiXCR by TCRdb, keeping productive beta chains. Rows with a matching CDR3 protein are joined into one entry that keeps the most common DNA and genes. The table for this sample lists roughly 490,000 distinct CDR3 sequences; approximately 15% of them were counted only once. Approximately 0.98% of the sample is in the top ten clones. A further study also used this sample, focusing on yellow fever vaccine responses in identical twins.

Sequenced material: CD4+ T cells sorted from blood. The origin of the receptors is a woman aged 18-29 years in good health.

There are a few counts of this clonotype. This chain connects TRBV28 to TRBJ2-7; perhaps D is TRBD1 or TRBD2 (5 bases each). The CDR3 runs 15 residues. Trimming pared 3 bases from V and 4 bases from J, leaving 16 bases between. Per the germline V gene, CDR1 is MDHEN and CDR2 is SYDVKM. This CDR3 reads CASSLAHLGVYEQYF. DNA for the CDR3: TGTGCCAGCAGTTTGGCTCACTTGGGGGTGTACGAGCAGTACTTC.

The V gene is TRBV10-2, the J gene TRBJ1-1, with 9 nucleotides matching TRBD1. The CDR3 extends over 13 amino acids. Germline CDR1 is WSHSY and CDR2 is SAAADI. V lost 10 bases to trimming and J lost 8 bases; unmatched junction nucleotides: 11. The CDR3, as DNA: TGCGCCACCTACAGGGACAGGGCTTTCGAAGCTTTCTTT. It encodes CATYRDRAFEAFF.

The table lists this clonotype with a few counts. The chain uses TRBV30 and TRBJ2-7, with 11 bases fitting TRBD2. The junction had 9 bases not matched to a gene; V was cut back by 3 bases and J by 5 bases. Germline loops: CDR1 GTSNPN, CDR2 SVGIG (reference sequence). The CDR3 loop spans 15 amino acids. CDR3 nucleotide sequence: TGTGCCTGGAGCTCCTTACTAGCGGGAGTTAACGAGCAGTACTTC. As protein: CAWSSLLAGVNEQYF.

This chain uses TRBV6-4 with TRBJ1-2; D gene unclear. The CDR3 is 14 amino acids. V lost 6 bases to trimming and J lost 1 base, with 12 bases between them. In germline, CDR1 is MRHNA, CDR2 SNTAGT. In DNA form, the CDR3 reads TGTGCCAGCAGCCCAAGGAACTTTAACTATGGCTACACCTTC. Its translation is CASSPRNFNYGYTF.

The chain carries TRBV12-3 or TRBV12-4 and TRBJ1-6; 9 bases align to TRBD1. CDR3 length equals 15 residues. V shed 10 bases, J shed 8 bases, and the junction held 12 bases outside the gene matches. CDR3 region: CATTLTGGAYSPLHF. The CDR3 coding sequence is TGTGCCACCACACTAACAGGGGGCGCTTATTCACCCCTCCACTTT.

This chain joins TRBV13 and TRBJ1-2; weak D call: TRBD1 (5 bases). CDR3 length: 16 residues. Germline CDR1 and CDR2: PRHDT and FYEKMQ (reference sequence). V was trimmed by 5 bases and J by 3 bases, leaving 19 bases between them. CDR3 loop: CASSPLTRRGDYGYTF. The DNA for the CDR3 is TGTGCCAGCAGCCCGTTGACGAGAAGGGGAGACTATGGCTACACCTTC.

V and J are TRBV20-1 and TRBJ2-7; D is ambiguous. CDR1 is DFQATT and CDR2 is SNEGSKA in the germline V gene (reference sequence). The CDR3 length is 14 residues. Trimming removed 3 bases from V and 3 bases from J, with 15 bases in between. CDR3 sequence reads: CSASFTPALYEQYF. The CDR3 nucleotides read TGCAGTGCTAGCTTCACCCCGGCCCTCTACGAGCAGTACTTC.

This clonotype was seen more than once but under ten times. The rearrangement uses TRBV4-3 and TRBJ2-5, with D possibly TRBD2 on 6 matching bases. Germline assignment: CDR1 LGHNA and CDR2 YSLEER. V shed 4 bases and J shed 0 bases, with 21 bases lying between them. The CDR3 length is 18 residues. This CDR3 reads CASSRRGRDSWYQETQYF. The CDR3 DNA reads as TGCGCCAGCAGCCGACGGGGCCGGGACTCTTGGTACCAAGAGACCCAGTACTTC.

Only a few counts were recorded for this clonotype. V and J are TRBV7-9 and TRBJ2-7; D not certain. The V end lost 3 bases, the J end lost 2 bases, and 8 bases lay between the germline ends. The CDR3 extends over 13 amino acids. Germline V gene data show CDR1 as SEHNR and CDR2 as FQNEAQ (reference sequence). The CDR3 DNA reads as TGTGCCAGCAGCTTTTACAGTCCCTACGAGCAGTACTTC. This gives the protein CASSFYSPYEQYF.

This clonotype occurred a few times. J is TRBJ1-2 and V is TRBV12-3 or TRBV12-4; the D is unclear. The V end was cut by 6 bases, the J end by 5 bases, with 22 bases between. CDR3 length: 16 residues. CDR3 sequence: CASSPLVTNLAYGYTF. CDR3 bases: TGTGCCAGCAGCCCTTTAGTCACAAACCTGGCGTATGGCTACACCTTC.

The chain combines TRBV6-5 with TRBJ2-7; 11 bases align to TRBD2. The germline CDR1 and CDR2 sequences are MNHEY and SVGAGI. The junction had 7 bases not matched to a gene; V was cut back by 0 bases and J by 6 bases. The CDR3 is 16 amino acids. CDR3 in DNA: TGTGCCAGCAGTTACTCCTTATTAGCGGGAGGGTCCGAGCAGTACTTC. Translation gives CASSYSLLAGGSEQYF.

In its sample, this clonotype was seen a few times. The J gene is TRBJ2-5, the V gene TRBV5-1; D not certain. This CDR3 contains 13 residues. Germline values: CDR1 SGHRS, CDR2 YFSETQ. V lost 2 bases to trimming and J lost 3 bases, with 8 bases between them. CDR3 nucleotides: TGCGCCAGCAGCTTCGGGCCAGAAGAGACCCAGTACTTC. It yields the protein CASSFGPEETQYF.